This T cell receptor beta chain stems from a study of shared clonotypes between healthy human individuals. On sorted subsets, replicate PCRs used 150 to 250 ng DNA, or tens of thousands of T cell genomes. Data came from immunoSEQ multiplex PCR; TCRdb stores just in-frame clones and leaves some out. The sample lists millions of clones; approximately 94% were seen once. CDR1 and CDR2 (germline): MGHRA, YSYEKL. The CDR3 has 15 residues. With 1 base removed from V and 12 bases from J, the gap between germline ends came to 19 bases. This receptor was obtained from a man aged 18 to 30 in good health. The chain couples TRBV4-1 to TRBJ2-1; D perhaps matches TRBD1 (6 bases). Material for sequencing was naive CD4+ T cells sorted from blood. The subset is: CD45RA+ positively selected. The CDR3, as DNA: TGCGCCAGCAGCCAAGGCCGGGACATGGGGTTAACGCAGTTCTTC. Translating gives CASSQGRDMGLTQFF.